This TCR beta chain was captured by sequencing in a study of identical twins. The germline V gene encodes CDR1 SGDLS and CDR2 YYNGEE. Trimming pared 1 base from V and 1 base from J, leaving 5 bases between. The CDR3 extends over 13 amino acids. A universal primer site was created by template switching, with the cDNA bearing unique molecular identifiers. TCRdb called the 5' RACE reads again in MiXCR, with one record for every CDR3 protein. The sample holds some 1,600,000 distinct CDR3 sequences, about 31% seen once. This TCR was sampled from a newborn girl in good health. The chain links TRBV9 to TRBJ1-1, with D hard to call. The sequenced sample was cord blood. CDR3 DNA sequence: TGTGCCAGCAGCGTAATGGAGAACACTGAAGCTTTCTTT. As protein: CASSVMENTEAFF. Full variable domain (outside the CDR3, taken from reference TRBV9 and TRBJ1-1): DSGVTQTPKHLITATGQRVTLRCSPRSGDLSVYWYQQSLDQGLQFLIQYYNGEERAKGNILERFSAQQFPDLHSELNLSSLELGDSALYFCASSVMENTEAFFGQGTRLTVV.